One T cell receptor beta chain is described in this entry. Methods used by the authors: From reference gene primer amplification, estimates of nucleated cell counts were derived. The method was immunoSEQ multiplex PCR; TCRdb's version includes in-frame clones alone and lacks a portion of them. V and J calls and clone size follow that table, whereas D and trimming were derived from the DNA. Among roughly 300,000 clones listed, roughly nine tenths were seen once. The data are from a study of blood T cell repertoires in COVID-19. Study at large: Nucleic acid was either cDNA or gDNA, and it came from T cells, B-cell-depleted T cells, or PBMCs.

The CDR3 runs to 15 residues. In germline, CDR1 is MDHEN, CDR2 SYDVKM. J lost 9 bases, V lost 2 bases, and 5 bases had no gene match. Everyone who took part was roughly 18 to 89 years old, and they came from fewer than 25 US areas. Among Cohort 3 donors, those recovered had two negative PCRs, clearance, or symptom resolution. Material for sequencing was PBMCs or T cells enriched from blood (not recorded which). V usage is TRBV28 and J usage is TRBJ1-6; TRBD1 matches 9 bases. This receptor was taken from a woman in her twenties or thirties who had recovered from COVID-19. The CDR3 sequence: CASSLGGQGVSPLHF. The CDR3 DNA is TGTGCCAGCAGTTTAGGGGGACAGGGAGTTTCACCCCTCCACTTT. The whole variable domain, remainder taken from reference TRBV28 and TRBJ1-6, is DVKVTQSSRYLVKRTGEKVFLECVQDMDHENMFWYRQDPGLGLRLIYFSYDVKMKEKGDIPEGYSVSREKKERFSLILESASTNQTSMYLCASSLGGQGVSPLHFGNGTRLTVT.